Listed below are T cell receptor beta chains from one sample, sequenced in a study of T cell responses to AZD1222 COVID-19 vaccine. Clones were read by immunoSEQ multiplex PCR, and TCRdb kept only the in-frame ones, dropping some. The table lists more than 150,000 clones, 85% to 90% of them singletons. The sequencing here drew on peripheral blood, taken on day 0 of AZD1222 vaccination. Receptors originate from an adult in good health. The conserved cysteine and the conserved F or W are not part of the CDR3 here. D genes are given only for firm matches.

d_gene,v_gene,CDR3aa
-,TRBV9,ASSVTPVTGFEQY
-,TRBV3-1/TRBV3-2,ASSQDPNVRADGYT
-,TRBV11-1,ASSLAWGAFYEQY
-,TRBV7-2,ASSRISSYEQY
-,TRBV30,AWSAQGYNQPQH
TRBD2,TRBV5-4,ASSIPGTRQETQY
TRBD1,TRBV7-9,ASSLAPAGGSEKLF
-,TRBV7-9,ASKEPISYEQY
TRBD1,TRBV19,ASSIVSGGVQNTEAF
-,TRBV10-1,ASSESWGFGNSPLH
-,TRBV11-2,ASSPSGRIQY
TRBD1,TRBV5-4,ASSKPIGQGNGYEQY
TRBD2,TRBV28,ASSRREEYNEQF
TRBD1,TRBV5-1,ASSLQGTDEKLF
-,TRBV6-1,ASSDSRNQPQH
-,TRBV4-1,ASSQEVAQGNQPQH
-,TRBV28,ASRQGGTGELF
-,TRBV4-2,ASSQEGTASGANVLT
TRBD2,TRBV7-2,ASSLVGTTGTDTQY
-,TRBV11-2,ASSHEGVDDYGYT
-,TRBV28,ASRPTGLTQPQH
-,TRBV19,ASSIKGWLGFNQPQH
TRBD2,TRBV19,ASSERGSTYEQY
TRBD1,TRBV14,ASSLRFGTGLNEKLF
-,TRBV9,ASSVATREGVGNTIY
-,TRBV7-9,ASSLTTTQNTIY
-,TRBV25-1,ASSADMGPNEKLF
TRBD2,TRBV9,ASSGTSGSFEQF
-,TRBV28,ASSRVAEQY
-,TRBV25-1,ASSSPGHASNEQF
-,TRBV28,ASLRGGLREQY
-,TRBV7-2,ASSLADTQY
TRBD1,TRBV18,ASSLLWDRGVGTDTQY
-,TRBV5-6,ASSSYSYSYNEQF
-,TRBV4-1,ASSLQGSGGYT
-,TRBV28,ASSLANYGYT
TRBD1,TRBV24-1,ATSDPGQADPPNEQF
TRBD2,TRBV24-1,ATSEAGGPDTQY
TRBD1,TRBV18,ASSPGQGWLETQY
-,TRBV5-4,ASSLVGTQETQY
-,TRBV6-1,ASSEAPFNQPQH
-,TRBV28,ASGTASRWS
TRBD1,TRBV2,ASRGGQVQDYGYT
-,TRBV19,ASSLQAAAEKLF
-,TRBV28,ASIRNTGELF
-,TRBV7-9,ASSLQGYTGELF
TRBD1,TRBV7-3,ASSSGQGASGANVLT
-,TRBV30,AWSVGSPNNEKLF
TRBD1,TRBV11-2,ASSRQGQGSGNTIY
-,TRBV30,AWSAGLLNTEAF
TRBD1,TRBV3-1/TRBV3-2,ASSQPTGGGFRGNYGYT
-,TRBV19,ASSRGTWVDTDTQY
-,TRBV5-1,ASSGGVGQPQH